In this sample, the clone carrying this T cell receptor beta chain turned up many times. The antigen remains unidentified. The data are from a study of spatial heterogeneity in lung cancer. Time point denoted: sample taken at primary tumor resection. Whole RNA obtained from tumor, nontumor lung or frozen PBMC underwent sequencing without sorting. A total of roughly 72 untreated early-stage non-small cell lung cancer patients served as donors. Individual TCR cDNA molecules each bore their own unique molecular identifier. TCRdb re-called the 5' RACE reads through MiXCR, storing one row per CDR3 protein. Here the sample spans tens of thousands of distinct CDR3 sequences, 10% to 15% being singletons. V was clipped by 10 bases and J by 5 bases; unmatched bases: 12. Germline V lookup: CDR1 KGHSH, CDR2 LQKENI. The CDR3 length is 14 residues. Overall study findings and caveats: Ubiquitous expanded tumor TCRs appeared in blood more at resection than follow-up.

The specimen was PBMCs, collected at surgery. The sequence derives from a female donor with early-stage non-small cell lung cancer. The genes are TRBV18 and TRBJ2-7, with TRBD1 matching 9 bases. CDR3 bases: TGTGCCACCCGAATCGGACAGGGGCGGAACGAGCAGTACTTC. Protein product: CATRIGQGRNEQYF.